The 5 T cell receptor beta chains below all came from one sample that was sequenced in a study of patients and donors after allogeneic stem cell transplantation. TCRdb re-derived calls from the RT-PCR reads in MiXCR, one entry per CDR3 protein. The sample lists about 960,000 distinct CDR3 sequences, over 15% occurring once. The source material was blood, either unsorted or a sorted T cell fraction (not recorded which). The origin of the receptors is a human donor who was either an allogeneic HSCT recipient or a stem cell or donor lymphocyte infusion donor (not recorded which). It is not recorded whose cells these are; they may come from a transplant donor.

J is TRBJ1-2 and V is TRBV7-8, with TRBD1 as a possible D gene (5 bases). Germline-derived CDR1 and CDR2 are SGHVS and FQNEAQ. Trimming shortened V by 5 bases and J by 8 bases, and 21 bases separated the two germline ends. This CDR3 region has 15 residues. CDR3 DNA: TGTGCCAGCAGCACGGGAGGGACTTTTACAACGGGCTACACCTTC. It translates to CASSTGGTFTTGYTF.

The chain links TRBV5-6 to TRBJ1-4; a possible D gene is TRBD1 (5 bases). Looked up from germline, CDR1 is SGHDT and CDR2 is YYEEEE. The CDR3 length is 14 residues. The ends were cut back, 0 bases at V and 7 bases at J, with 10 bases in the middle. This CDR3 reads CASSLDRKGEKLFF. The CDR3 nucleotides read TGTGCCAGCAGCTTGGACAGGAAAGGTGAAAAACTGTTTTTT.

The rearrangement joins TRBV7-8 to TRBJ2-2; 10 bases map to TRBD2. Per germline, CDR1 SGHVS and CDR2 FQNEAQ. The CDR3 runs to 20 residues. J was trimmed by 5 bases and V by 0 bases; bases with no gene match: 15. CDR3 amino acids: CASSLALASGGSARTGELFF. In nucleotides, the CDR3 is TGTGCCAGCAGCTTAGCTTTGGCTAGCGGGGGATCGGCGCGGACCGGGGAGCTGTTTTTT.

In its sample, this clonotype was seen a few times. The gene calls are TRBV6-1 and TRBJ1-6; the D gene is possibly TRBD1 (6 bases). V lost 0 bases to trimming and J lost 7 bases, with 13 bases between them. CDR1 and CDR2 (germline): MNHNS, SASEGT. CDR3 size: 16 residues. CDR3 nucleotides: TGTGCCAGCAGTGAAGCGCATTGGGGGCGGAATTCACCCCTCCACTTT. Protein product: CASSEAHWGRNSPLHF.

V usage is TRBV29-1 and J usage is TRBJ2-1; no clear D. The CDR3 is made up of 10 amino acids. V was trimmed by 4 bases and J by 10 bases, leaving 8 bases between them. The V gene's germline CDR1 is SQVTM and CDR2 ANQGSEA. For the CDR3, the DNA is TGCAGCGTTGGTGGACCCGAGCAGTTCTTC. It yields the protein CSVGGPEQFF.